The 2 T cell receptor beta chains presented below share a single source sample, sequenced in a study of tissue T cells after allogeneic stem cell transplantation. Time point noted: mouse harvest day 14 after allogeneic transplant. Mouse grafts combined 10^7 T-cell-depleted bone marrow cells with 10^6 splenic CD5+ T cells. Only in-frame clones appear in the TCRdb table, and some are missing; sequencing was by immunoSEQ multiplex PCR. The profile covers about 4,900 clones, with 45% appearing a single time and about a fifth taken by the ten largest. The sample comprised gut tissue. These receptors were obtained from a female BALB/c mouse given C57BL/6 T cells with graft-versus-host disease after an allogeneic hematopoietic cell transplant.

A note on this clone: Gene names are mouse gene names. CDR3 amino acids: CASRTGALSGNTLYF. The CDR3 bases that were read are TGTGCCAGCAGGACAGGGGCCCTTTCTGGAAATACGCTCTAT. The chain is built from TRBV26 and TRBJ1-3; 8 positions agree with TRBD1. Read coverage stops 1 residue before the CDR3 terminus; the germline J gene supplies the remainder. V lost 6 bases to trimming and J lost 0 bases; unmatched junction nucleotides: 4. CDR1 is KGHPV and CDR2 is FQNQEV in the germline V gene (reference sequence). CDR3 length equals 15 residues. The full variable domain, in which reference TRBV26 and TRBJ1-3 provide the parts outside the CDR3, is NSKVIQTPRYLVKGQGQKAKMRCIPEKGHPVVFWYQQNKNNEFKFLINFQNQEVLQQIDMTEKRFSAECPSNSPCSLEIQSSEAGDSALYLCASRTGALSGNTLYFGEGSRLIVV.

For this clone: All gene names here are mouse names. The CDR3 spells CASSLANSGNTLYF. CDR3 DNA, as far as it was read: TGTGCCAGCTCTCTGGCAAATTCTGGAAATACGCTCTAT. The chain carries TRBV12-1 and TRBJ1-3; D is undetermined. The read ends 1 residue shy of where the CDR3 ends; the end is completed using the germline J gene. This CDR3 has 14 residues. Germline V gene data show CDR1 as SGHSN and CDR2 as HYEKVE. V was pared by 1 base and J by 0 bases, with 6 bases between.